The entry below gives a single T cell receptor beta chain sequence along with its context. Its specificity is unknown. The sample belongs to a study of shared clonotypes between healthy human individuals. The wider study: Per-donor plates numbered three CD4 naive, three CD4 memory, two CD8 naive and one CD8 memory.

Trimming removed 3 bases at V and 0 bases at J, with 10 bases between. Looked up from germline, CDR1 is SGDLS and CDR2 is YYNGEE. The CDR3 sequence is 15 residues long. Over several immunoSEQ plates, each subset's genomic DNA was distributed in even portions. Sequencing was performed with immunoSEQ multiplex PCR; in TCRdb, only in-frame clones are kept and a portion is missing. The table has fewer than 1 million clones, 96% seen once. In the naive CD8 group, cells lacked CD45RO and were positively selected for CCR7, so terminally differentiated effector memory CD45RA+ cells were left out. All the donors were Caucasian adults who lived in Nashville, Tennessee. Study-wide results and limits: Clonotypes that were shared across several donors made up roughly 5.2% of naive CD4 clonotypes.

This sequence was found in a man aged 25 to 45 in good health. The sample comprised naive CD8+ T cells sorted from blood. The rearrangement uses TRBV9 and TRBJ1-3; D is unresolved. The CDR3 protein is CASSDNLLSGNTIYF. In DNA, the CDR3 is TGTGCCAGCAGCGACAACCTACTCTCTGGAAACACCATATATTTT. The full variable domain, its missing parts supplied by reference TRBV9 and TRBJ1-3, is DSGVTQTPKHLITATGQRVTLRCSPRSGDLSVYWYQQSLDQGLQFLIQYYNGEERAKGNILERFSAQQFPDLHSELNLSSLELGDSALYFCASSDNLLSGNTIYFGEGSWLTVV.